These T cell receptor beta chains were read from a single sample in a study of T-cell reconstitution after alpha-beta-depleted transplantation in children. From the PCR reads, TCRdb called clonotypes with MiXCR, one entry per CDR3 protein. The data show some 200,000 distinct CDR3 sequences, around 5.9% seen once. This specimen was PBMCs, taken before TCRalphabeta/CD19-depleted stem cell transplant. The receptors were sampled from a girl in the first two years of life with combined immunodeficiency, due to receive a stem cell transplant. Each CDR3 is given with its conserved first and last residue.

V gene	J gene	CDR3 protein
TRBV14	TRBJ2-7	CASSHQGGPYEQYF
TRBV28	TRBJ1-1	CASSLSMTDSEAFF
TRBV29-1	TRBJ2-3	CSVEEREKTDTQYF
TRBV5-1	TRBJ1-2	CASSLTGTNYYGYTF
TRBV4-3	TRBJ2-3	CASSRYFLQEGTDTQYF
TRBV10-3	TRBJ2-7	CAISGPPGGLTYEQYF
TRBV7-9	TRBJ2-2	CASKKRGQYTGELFF
TRBV7-3	TRBJ2-3	CASSLTRTSGAVQYF
TRBV7-2	TRBJ2-5	CASSLVGVSQETQYF
TRBV7-6	TRBJ2-1	CASTLPGSSYNEQFF
TRBV10-3	TRBJ2-1	CAISDPGRGYNEQFF
TRBV20-1	TRBJ1-1	CSARVVNTEAFF
TRBV29-1	TRBJ1-2	CSCVGHSSLYGYTF
TRBV4-2	TRBJ1-1	CASSQDWTVNTEAFF
TRBV29-1	TRBJ2-3	CSTGLAGGSSRTDTQYF
TRBV10-3	TRBJ1-3	CAISSTETRNTIYF
TRBV5-6	TRBJ2-1	CASSYPPDGYNEQFF
TRBV20-1	TRBJ2-5	CSAREARETQYF
TRBV6-5	TRBJ1-1	CASSLTGVRDTEAFF
TRBV27	TRBJ2-7	CASSPSYPNEQYF
TRBV12-3/TRBV12-4	TRBJ1-5	CASSLSLLQPQHF
TRBV6-1	TRBJ1-5	CASSPGTGRDQPQHF
TRBV12-3/TRBV12-4	TRBJ1-5	CASSWDVNSNQPQHF